These 17 T cell receptor beta chains originate from one sample sequenced in a study of CD8 T cells in Susac syndrome. Random hexamers were used to reverse transcribe the RNA input (about 0.45 to 1 ug). TCRdb independently ran MiXCR on the immunoSEQ multiplex PCR reads; one entry per CDR3 protein. The table records about 140,000 distinct CDR3 sequences, 95% of them present only once. The sample taken for sequencing was CD4+ T cells from PBMCs. Receptors originate from a human donor with Susac syndrome.

The chain combines TRBV4-1 with TRBJ2-3, with 8 bases identical to TRBD2. Germline values: CDR1 MGHRA, CDR2 YSYEKL. Trimming removed 3 bases from V and 2 bases from J; junction bases left unmatched: 10. This CDR3 has 17 amino acids. DNA for the CDR3: TGCGCCAGCAGCCATTTTGCTCAGCGGGGGTACACAGATACGCAGTATTTT. Translation gives CASSHFAQRGYTDTQYF.

This chain connects TRBV29-1 to TRBJ1-5; D is perhaps TRBD1 (5 bases). The CDR3 loop spans 14 amino acids. Germline lookup yields CDR1 SQVTM and CDR2 ANQGSEA. The V end lost 6 bases, the J end lost 2 bases, and 14 bases lay between the germline ends. The CDR3 sequence is CSVNWGSGNQPQHF. CDR3 coding DNA: TGCAGCGTGAATTGGGGGTCGGGCAATCAGCCCCAGCATTTT.

CDR3 bases: TGCAGTGCTAGAGCACCGGGACTAAATACAGATACGCAGTATTTT. This translates into CSARAPGLNTDTQYF. This rearrangement joins TRBV20-1 to TRBJ2-3; 7 nucleotides align to TRBD2. V lost 1 base to trimming and J lost 3 bases; unmatched junction nucleotides: 7. Germline V CDR1 and CDR2: DFQATT, SNEGSKA (reference sequence). The CDR3 sequence is 15 residues long.

The genes are TRBV12-3 or TRBV12-4 and TRBJ2-6, with 7 bases identical to TRBD1. This CDR3 is 15 amino acids long. Trimming took 5 bases from V and 2 from J; bases not matched to a gene: 3. The CDR3 region is CASSPGTAGANVLTF. The DNA of the CDR3 is TGTGCCAGCAGTCCCGGGACAGCTGGGGCCAACGTCCTGACTTTC.

This chain joins TRBV7-9 and TRBJ1-4, with a tentative D call TRBD1 (6 bases). The CDR3 totals 15 residues. V lost 5 bases to trimming and J lost 9 bases, with 19 bases between them. Germline CDR1 is SEHNR and CDR2 is FQNEAQ (reference sequence). The CDR3 here is CASSPTQGSGKKLFF. The CDR3 coding sequence is TGTGCCAGCAGCCCAACGCAGGGGTCCGGGAAAAAACTGTTTTTT.

This clonotype was seen only once. The chain couples TRBV6-2 or TRBV6-3 to TRBJ2-3; 8 nucleotides line up with TRBD2. V lost 5 bases, J lost 0 bases, and 22 bases stayed unmatched. Germline CDR1 MNHEY, CDR2 SVGEGT. The CDR3 sequence is 21 residues long. The CDR3 region has the DNA TGTGCCAGCAGTAGGGGACTAGGGTGGATCAATAGCAAGACTAGCACAGATACGCAGTATTTT. Translated: CASSRGLGWINSKTSTDTQYF.

This clonotype was seen more than once but under ten times. This chain links TRBV13 with TRBJ2-7; TRBD2 matches 11 bases. The V gene's germline CDR1 is PRHDT and CDR2 FYEKMQ (reference sequence). This CDR3 is built from 15 residues. The ends lost 6 bases at V and 2 bases at J; junction bases unmatched: 6. The CDR3 protein is CASSPGTSGTYEQYF. CDR3 DNA: TGTGCCAGCAGTCCCGGGACTAGCGGTACCTACGAGCAGTACTTC.

The chain links TRBV12-3 or TRBV12-4 to TRBJ1-2, with D unclear. The CDR3 loop spans 15 amino acids. V was cut by 5 bases and J by 7 bases, with 20 bases left in between. CDR3 DNA: TGTGCCAGCAGTAGTGAAGTGGGAGTCGCCCCTGGCTACACCTTC. Its protein is CASSSEVGVAPGYTF.

The genes are TRBV25-1 and TRBJ2-4; TRBD2 aligns across 9 bases. Per germline, CDR1 MGHDK and CDR2 SYGVNS. There are 14 residues in the CDR3. Trimming took 4 bases from V and 4 from J; bases not matched to a gene: 2. The CDR3 DNA follows: TGTGCCAGCAGTGGCGGGGGGGGTAAAAACATTCAGTACTTC. Protein product: CASSGGGGKNIQYF.

The chain uses TRBV15 and TRBJ2-7, with TRBD1 identical over 8 bases. This CDR3 is 15 amino acids long. J gave up 7 bases and V 2 bases, and 10 bases lay outside the gene matches. The germline CDR1 and CDR2 sequences are LNHNV and YYDKDF (reference sequence). CDR3 loop: CATSRRMDRAGEQYF. The CDR3 DNA reads as TGTGCCACCAGCAGAAGAATGGACAGGGCAGGGGAGCAGTACTTC.

CDR3 in amino acids: CAWKDILAAHQETQYF. The CDR3 DNA reads as TGTGCCTGGAAGGATATCCTCGCGGCCCACCAAGAGACCCAGTACTTC. The rearrangement joins TRBV30 to TRBJ2-5, with D hard to call. The CDR3 is 16 amino acids. Germline lookup yields CDR1 GTSNPN and CDR2 SVGIG (reference sequence). V lost 4 bases, J lost 0 bases, and 18 bases lay in between.

V and J are TRBV29-1 and TRBJ2-7; D possibly corresponds to TRBD1 (5 bases). CDR1 and CDR2 from the germline V gene are SQVTM and ANQGSEA. This CDR3 has 12 residues. The V end lost 5 bases, the J end lost 1 base, and 9 bases lay between the germline ends. CDR3 bases: TGCAGCGTTCAGCCAGGGTCCTACGAGCAGTACTTC. Translating gives CSVQPGSYEQYF.

The chain uses TRBV20-1 and TRBJ1-2; D not resolved. The V gene's germline CDR1 is DFQATT and CDR2 SNEGSKA (reference sequence). The CDR3 sequence is 13 residues long. V lost 7 bases, J lost 8 bases, and 20 bases lay in between. The CDR3 nucleotides read TGCAGTGGCTTCGCAAGGGTGGAAGGAGGCTACACCTTC. It encodes CSGFARVEGGYTF.

V and J are TRBV20-1 and TRBJ1-2, with TRBD1 identical over 7 bases. The V gene end was trimmed by 3 bases and the J gene end by 4 bases; junction bases not matched to a gene: 5. Germline V gives CDR1 DFQATT, CDR2 SNEGSKA (reference sequence). The CDR3 is made up of 13 amino acids. Written as DNA, the CDR3 is TGCAGTGCTAGCCCCCGGGACAGCTATGGCTACACCTTC. This gives the protein CSASPRDSYGYTF.

The gene calls are TRBV7-2 and TRBJ2-3; D unclear. Deletions cut 7 bases from V and 6 bases from J, with 17 bases between. The CDR3 is 14 amino acids. Germline CDR1 is SGHTA and CDR2 is FQGNSA. The CDR3 loop reads CASILRWGVDTQYF. The CDR3 DNA reads TGTGCCAGCATCCTCCGTTGGGGTGTTGATACGCAGTATTTT.

The chain carries TRBV5-1 and TRBJ1-2, with D possibly being TRBD1 (5 bases). Germline lookup yields CDR1 SGHRS and CDR2 YFSETQ. V shed 0 bases and J shed 5 bases, with 11 bases lying between them. CDR3 length: 14 residues. CDR3 loop: CASSLDDSPYGYTF. The CDR3 DNA is TGCGCCAGCAGCTTGGACGACAGCCCGTATGGCTACACCTTC.

V and J are TRBV20-1 and TRBJ2-7; TRBD1 aligns across 11 bases. The CDR3 consists of 15 residues. Per the germline V gene, CDR1 is DFQATT and CDR2 is SNEGSKA (reference sequence). Losses at the gene ends were 1 base for V and 4 bases for J; bases not matched to a gene: 6. CDR3 region: CSARGRTGGPYEQYF. The CDR3 nucleotides read TGCAGTGCTAGAGGACGGACAGGGGGCCCATACGAGCAGTACTTC.